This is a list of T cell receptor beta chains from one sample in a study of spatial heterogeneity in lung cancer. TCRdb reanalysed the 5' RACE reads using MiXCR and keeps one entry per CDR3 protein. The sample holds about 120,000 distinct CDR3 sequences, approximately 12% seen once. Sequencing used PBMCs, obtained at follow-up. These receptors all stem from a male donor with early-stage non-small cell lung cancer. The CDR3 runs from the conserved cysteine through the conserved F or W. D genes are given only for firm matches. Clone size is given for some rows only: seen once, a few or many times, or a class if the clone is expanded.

CASNRGYSNQPQHF TGTGCCAGCAACCGAGGGTATAGCAATCAGCCCCAGCATTTT . TRBV5-6 . TRBJ1-5
CASSPDRPWVGETQYF TGTGCTAGCAGCCCGGACAGGCCGTGGGTCGGAGAGACCCAGTACTTC TRBD1 TRBV7-7 few TRBJ2-5
CASSLGLAGVYNEQFF TGCGCCAGCAGCCTTGGACTAGCGGGGGTATACAATGAGCAGTTCTTC TRBD2 TRBV4-3 many TRBJ2-1
CASSLARAGSKFF TGTGCCAGCAGCTTGGCCCGGGCAGGATCAAAATTTTTT . TRBV5-6 many TRBJ1-4
CASHLAGRAGNEQFF TGCGCCAGCCATCTAGCGGGGCGGGCGGGGAATGAGCAGTTCTTC TRBD2 TRBV5-1 many TRBJ2-1
CASSQDSGNTIYF TGCGCCAGCAGCCAAGACTCCGGAAACACCATATATTTT . TRBV4-3 . TRBJ1-3
CSARVTGGGGEKLFF TGCAGTGCTAGAGTTACAGGGGGCGGAGGTGAAAAACTGTTTTTT TRBD1 TRBV20-1 many TRBJ1-4
CASSWQYNQPQHF TGTGCCAGCAGCTGGCAGTACAATCAGCCCCAGCATTTT . TRBV5-5 many TRBJ1-5
CASSQQGDNEKLFF TGTGCCAGCAGCCAACAGGGAGATAATGAAAAACTGTTTTTT . TRBV4-2 many TRBJ1-4
CASSRQEAGAGELFF TGTGCCAGCAGCCGCCAAGAGGCAGGGGCCGGGGAGCTGTTTTTT . TRBV4-2 few TRBJ2-2
CASSPGGNTIYF TGTGCCAGCAGCCCGGGAGGAAACACCATATATTTT . TRBV4-2 many TRBJ1-3
CATSRDYGGVNTEAFF TGTGCCACCAGCAGAGATTACGGGGGGGTGAACACTGAAGCTTTCTTT . TRBV15 many TRBJ1-1
CAWRPGHTNTGELFF TGTGCCTGGAGGCCGGGACATACGAACACCGGGGAGCTGTTTTTT . TRBV30 . TRBJ2-2
CASSPIQGRTEAFF TGTGCCAGCAGCCCTATACAGGGAAGGACTGAAGCTTTCTTT . TRBV28 . TRBJ1-1
CSVAGTAQETQYF TGCAGCGTTGCCGGGACAGCTCAAGAGACCCAGTACTTC TRBD1 TRBV29-1 medium-sized TRBJ2-5
CASSQGSRNFYGYTF TGCGCCAGCAGCCAAGGATCGAGAAATTTCTATGGCTACACCTTC . TRBV4-3 many TRBJ1-2
CASSLEQGLGTQYF TGTGCCAGCAGCTTAGAACAGGGCCTTGGGACCCAGTACTTC . TRBV7-2 . TRBJ2-5
CASCYVWGANNEQFF TGCGCCAGCTGCTATGTATGGGGGGCCAACAATGAGCAGTTCTTC . TRBV5-1 . TRBJ2-1
CASSNGGEKLFF TGTGCCTCAAGTAACGGGGGGGAAAAACTGTTTTTT . TRBV10-3 few TRBJ1-4
CASSSIGGQQNTIYF TGTGCCAGCAGCTCGATCGGGGGGCAACAAAACACCATATATTTT . TRBV5-4 . TRBJ1-3
CSARTAGNQPQHF TGCAGTGCGAGGACAGCGGGCAATCAGCCCCAGCATTTT . TRBV20-1 many TRBJ1-5
CASSLRTATQYF TGTGCCAGCAGTTTAAGAACAGCTACGCAGTATTTT . TRBV28 many TRBJ2-3
CASRGESGGVRETQYF TGTGCCAGCAGAGGTGAAAGCGGGGGGGTGAGAGAGACCCAGTACTTC TRBD2 TRBV6-6 many TRBJ2-5
CASSAMARGSYNEQFF TGTGCCAGCAGCGCAATGGCGAGGGGCTCCTACAATGAGCAGTTCTTC . TRBV9 . TRBJ2-1
CSASERTYEQYF TGCAGTGCTAGCGAACGAACCTACGAGCAGTACTTC . TRBV20-1 . TRBJ2-7
CASSPLSPFTNTEAFF TGTGCCAGCAGCCCCCTTTCTCCTTTTACGAACACTGAAGCTTTCTTT . TRBV5-4 . TRBJ1-1
CASSPGERNTEAFF TGTGCCAGCTCCCCAGGGGAGCGAAACACTGAAGCTTTCTTT . TRBV18 few TRBJ1-1
CSVDTFSGQGRTEAFF TGCAGCGTTGATACTTTTTCGGGACAGGGGCGAACTGAAGCTTTCTTT TRBD1 TRBV29-1 few TRBJ1-1
CASSRLLSETQYF TGCGCCAGCAGTAGACTCCTGTCAGAGACCCAGTACTTC . TRBV4-1 . TRBJ2-5
CSAIGGDSSYEQYF TGCAGTGCTATCGGCGGGGACAGCTCCTACGAGCAGTACTTC . TRBV20-1 . TRBJ2-7
CASSLDRHSPLHF TGTGCCAGCAGTTTAGATAGGCATTCACCCCTCCACTTT . TRBV27 . TRBJ1-6
CASSSSGRWFKGTDTQYF TGTGCCAGCAGCTCAAGCGGAAGATGGTTTAAGGGCACAGATACGCAGTATTTT . TRBV11-3 few TRBJ2-3
CATSRVRGSEQYF TGTGCCACCAGCAGAGTAAGAGGAAGCGAGCAGTACTTC . TRBV15 few TRBJ2-7
CASSLTGIRTDTQYF TGTGCCAGCAGTTTGACAGGGATAAGGACAGATACGCAGTATTTT TRBD1 TRBV28 many TRBJ2-3
CASSSGQGVVSPLHF TGTGCCAGCAGTTCTGGACAGGGGGTTGTTTCACCCCTCCACTTT TRBD1 TRBV3-1 few TRBJ1-6
CAISESKTQYF TGTGCCATCAGTGAGTCAAAGACCCAGTACTTC . TRBV10-3 . TRBJ2-5